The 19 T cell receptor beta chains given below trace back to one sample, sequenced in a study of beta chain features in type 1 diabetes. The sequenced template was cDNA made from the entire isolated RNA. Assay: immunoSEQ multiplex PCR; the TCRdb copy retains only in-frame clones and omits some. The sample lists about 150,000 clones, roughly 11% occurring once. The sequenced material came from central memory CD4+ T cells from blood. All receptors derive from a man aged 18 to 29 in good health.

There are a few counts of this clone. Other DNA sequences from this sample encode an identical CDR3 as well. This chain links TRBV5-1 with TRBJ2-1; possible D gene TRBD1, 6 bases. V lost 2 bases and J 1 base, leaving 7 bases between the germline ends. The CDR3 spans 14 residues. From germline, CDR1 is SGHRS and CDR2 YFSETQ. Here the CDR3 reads CASSFGQSYNEQFF. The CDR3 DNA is TGCGCCAGCAGCTTTGGACAGTCCTACAATGAGCAGTTCTTC.

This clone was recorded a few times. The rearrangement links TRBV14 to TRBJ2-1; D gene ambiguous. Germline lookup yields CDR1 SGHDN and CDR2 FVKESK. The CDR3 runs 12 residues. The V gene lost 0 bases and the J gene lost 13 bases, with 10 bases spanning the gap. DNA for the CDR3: TGTGCCAGCAGCCAAGAACTCATTTACCAGTTCTTC. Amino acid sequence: CASSQELIYQFF.

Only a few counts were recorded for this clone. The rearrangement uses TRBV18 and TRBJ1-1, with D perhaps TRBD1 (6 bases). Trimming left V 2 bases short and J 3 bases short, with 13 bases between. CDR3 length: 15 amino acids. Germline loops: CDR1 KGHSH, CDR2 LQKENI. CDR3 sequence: CASSPSGDGYTEAFF. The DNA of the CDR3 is TGTGCCAGCTCACCATCAGGGGATGGGTACACTGAAGCTTTCTTT.

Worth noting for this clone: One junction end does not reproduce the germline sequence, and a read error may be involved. CDR3 in DNA: TGTGCCAGCAGCCAAGATGCCATCTTC. Its translation: CASSQDAIF. This chain connects TRBV3-1 (or the pseudogene TRBV3-2) to TRBJ2-1; the D is unclear. Germline V lookup: CDR1 LGHDT, CDR2 YNNKEL (reference sequence). The CDR3 runs 9 residues.

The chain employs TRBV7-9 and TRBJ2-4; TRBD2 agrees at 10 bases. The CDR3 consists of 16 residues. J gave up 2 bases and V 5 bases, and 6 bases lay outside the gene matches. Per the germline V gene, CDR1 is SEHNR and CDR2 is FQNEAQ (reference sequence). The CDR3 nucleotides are TGTGCCAGCAGCCCCAGCGGGAGGGCTACCAAAAACATTCAGTACTTC. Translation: CASSPSGRATKNIQYF.

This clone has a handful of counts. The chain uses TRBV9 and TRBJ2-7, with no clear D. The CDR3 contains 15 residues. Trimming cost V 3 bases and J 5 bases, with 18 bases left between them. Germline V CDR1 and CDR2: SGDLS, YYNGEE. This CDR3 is CASSANSSPGHEQYF. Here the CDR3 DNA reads TGTGCCAGCAGCGCCAACAGTTCTCCAGGTCACGAGCAGTACTTC.

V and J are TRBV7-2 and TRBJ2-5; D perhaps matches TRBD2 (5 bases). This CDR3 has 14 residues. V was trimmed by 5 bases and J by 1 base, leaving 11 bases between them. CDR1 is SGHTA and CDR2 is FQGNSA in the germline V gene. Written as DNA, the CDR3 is TGTGCCAGCAGCCCGTTCGGGGTCCAAGAGACCCAGTACTTC. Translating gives CASSPFGVQETQYF.

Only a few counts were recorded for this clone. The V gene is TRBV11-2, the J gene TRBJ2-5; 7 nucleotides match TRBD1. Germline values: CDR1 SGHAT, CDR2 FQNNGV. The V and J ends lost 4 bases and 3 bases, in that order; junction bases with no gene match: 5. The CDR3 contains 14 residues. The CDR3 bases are TGTGCCAGCAGCTCTCCAGGGGGTGAAGAGACCCAGTACTTC. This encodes CASSSPGGEETQYF.

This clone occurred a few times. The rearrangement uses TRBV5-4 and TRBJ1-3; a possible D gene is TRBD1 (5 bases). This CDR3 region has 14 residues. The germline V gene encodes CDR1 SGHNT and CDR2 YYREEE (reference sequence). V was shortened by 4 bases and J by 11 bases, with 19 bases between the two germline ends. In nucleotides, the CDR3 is TGTGCCAGCAGCACAAACCAGGGTCTTGGCGCCATATATTTT. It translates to CASSTNQGLGAIYF.

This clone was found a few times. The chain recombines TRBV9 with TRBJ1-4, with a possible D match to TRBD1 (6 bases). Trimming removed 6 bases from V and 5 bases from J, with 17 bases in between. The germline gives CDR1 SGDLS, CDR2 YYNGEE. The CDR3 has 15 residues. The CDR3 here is CASNRGGAGNEKLFF. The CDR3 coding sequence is TGTGCCAGCAACCGAGGGGGAGCGGGGAATGAAAAACTGTTTTTT.

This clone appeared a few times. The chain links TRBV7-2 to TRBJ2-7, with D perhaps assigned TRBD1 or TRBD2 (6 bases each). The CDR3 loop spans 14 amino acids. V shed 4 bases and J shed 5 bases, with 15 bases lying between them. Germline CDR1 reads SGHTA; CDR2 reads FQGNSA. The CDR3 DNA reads TGTGCCAGCAGCTCCTCCAGGGGCGGGGACGAGCAGTACTTC. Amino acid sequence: CASSSSRGGDEQYF.

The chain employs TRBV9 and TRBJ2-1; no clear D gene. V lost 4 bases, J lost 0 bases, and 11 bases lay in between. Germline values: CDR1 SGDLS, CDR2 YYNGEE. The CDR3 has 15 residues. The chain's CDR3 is CASSQETNSYNEQFF. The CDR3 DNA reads TGTGCCAGCAGCCAGGAGACGAACTCCTACAATGAGCAGTTCTTC.

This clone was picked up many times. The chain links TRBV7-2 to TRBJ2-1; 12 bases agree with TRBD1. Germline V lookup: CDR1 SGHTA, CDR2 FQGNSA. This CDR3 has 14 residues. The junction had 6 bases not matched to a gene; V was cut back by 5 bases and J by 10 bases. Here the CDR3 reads CASSRDRGPWEQFF. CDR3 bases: TGTGCCAGCAGCCGGGACAGGGGGCCTTGGGAGCAGTTCTTC. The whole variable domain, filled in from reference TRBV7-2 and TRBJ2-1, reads GAGVSQSPSNKVTEKGKDVELRCDPISGHTALYWYRQSLGQGLEFLIYFQGNSAPDKSGLPSDRFSAERTGGSVSTLTIQRTQQEDSAVYLCASSRDRGPWEQFFGPGTRLTVL.

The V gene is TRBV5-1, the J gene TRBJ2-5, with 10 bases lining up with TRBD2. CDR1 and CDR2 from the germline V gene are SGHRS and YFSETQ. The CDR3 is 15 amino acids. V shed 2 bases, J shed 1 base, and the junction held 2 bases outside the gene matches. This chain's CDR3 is CASSFPSGGQETQYF. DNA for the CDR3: TGCGCCAGCAGCTTCCCTAGCGGGGGCCAAGAGACCCAGTACTTC.

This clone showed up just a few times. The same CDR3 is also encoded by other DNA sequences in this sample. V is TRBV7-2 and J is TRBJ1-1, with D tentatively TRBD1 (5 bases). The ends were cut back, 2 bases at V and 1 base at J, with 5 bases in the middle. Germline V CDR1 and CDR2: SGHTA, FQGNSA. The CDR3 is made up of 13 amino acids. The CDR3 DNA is TGTGCCAGCAGCTTAAGGGGGAACACTGAAGCTTTCTTT. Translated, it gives CASSLRGNTEAFF.

The CDR3 is CASSFNRAQYF. CDR3 bases: TGTGCCAGCAGCTTTAACCGGGCGCAGTATTTT. This sequence joins TRBV7-2 and TRBJ2-3; D is unresolved. The CDR3 runs 11 residues. The V end lost 3 bases, the J end lost 10 bases, and 8 bases lay between the germline ends. Germline V lookup: CDR1 SGHTA, CDR2 FQGNSA.

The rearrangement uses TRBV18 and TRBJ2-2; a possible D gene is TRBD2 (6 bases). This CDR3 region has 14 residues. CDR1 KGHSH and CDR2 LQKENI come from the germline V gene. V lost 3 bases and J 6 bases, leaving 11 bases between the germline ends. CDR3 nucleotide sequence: TGTGCCAGCTCACCTGACGGGAGTGCCGGGGAGCTGTTTTTT. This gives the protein CASSPDGSAGELFF.

The CDR3 DNA reads TGTGCCAGCAGCGTAGGCCCCTCGGACAGGACAAGCACAGATACGCAGTATTTT. Translating gives CASSVGPSDRTSTDTQYF. The chain is built from TRBV9 and TRBJ2-3, with 7 nucleotides matching TRBD1. This CDR3 region has 18 residues. The germline V gene has CDR1 SGDLS and CDR2 YYNGEE. After removal of 0 bases from V and 0 bases from J, the junction contained 10 bases not matched to a gene.

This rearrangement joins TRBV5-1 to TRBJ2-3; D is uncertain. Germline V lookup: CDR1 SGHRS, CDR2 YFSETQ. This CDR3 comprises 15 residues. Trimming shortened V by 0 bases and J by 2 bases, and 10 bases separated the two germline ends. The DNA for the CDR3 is TGCGCCAGCAGCTTGGAGCAAATCCACACAGATACGCAGTATTTT. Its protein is CASSLEQIHTDTQYF.